This is a list of T cell receptor beta chains from one sample in a study of graft-versus-host responses after intestinal transplantation. TCRdb's table, derived via immunoSEQ multiplex PCR, lists solely in-frame clones and lacks some. In the table there are tens of thousands of clones, 90% of which are singletons. Their antigen targets remain unknown. Specimen: unstimulated CD8+ T cells sorted from spleen or lymph node cells, collected before intestinal transplant. These receptors were taken from a human donor who received an intestinal transplant. Each CDR3 is given with its conserved first and last residue. The D gene is left open where the match is weak. Expanded clones are given a class, and other clones once, few, many or no size at all.

len: 16; d_gene: TRBD2; v_gene: TRBV11-2; abundance: NA; j_gene: TRBJ2-3; CDR3nt: TGTGCCAGCAGCCAGGGACTAGCGGGTACCACAGATACGCAGTATTTT; CDR3aa: CASSQGLAGTTDTQYF
len: 15; d_gene: TRBD1; v_gene: TRBV9; abundance: NA; j_gene: TRBJ2-5; CDR3nt: TGTGCCAGCAGCGTATCCGGGACAGTTCAAGAGACCCAGTACTTC; CDR3aa: CASSVSGTVQETQYF
len: 14; d_gene: NA; v_gene: TRBV19; abundance: once; j_gene: TRBJ2-7; CDR3nt: TGTGCCAGTAGTGCGGGACAGTTCTCCTACGAGCAGTACTTC; CDR3aa: CASSAGQFSYEQYF
len: 14; d_gene: NA; v_gene: TRBV5-4; abundance: NA; j_gene: TRBJ2-3; CDR3nt: TGTGCCAGCAGCTGGGACTCCTGGGGAGATACGCAGTATTTT; CDR3aa: CASSWDSWGDTQYF
len: 15; d_gene: TRBD2; v_gene: TRBV7-9; abundance: NA; j_gene: TRBJ2-7; CDR3nt: TGTGCCAGCAGCTCACTAGCGGGGGATTCCTACGAGCAGTACTTC; CDR3aa: CASSSLAGDSYEQYF
len: 13; d_gene: NA; v_gene: TRBV27; abundance: NA; j_gene: TRBJ2-1; CDR3nt: TGTGCCAGCAGTTTGTCCGGGACACTTGAGCAGTTCTTC; CDR3aa: CASSLSGTLEQFF
len: 12; d_gene: NA; v_gene: TRBV11-3; abundance: NA; j_gene: TRBJ1-1; CDR3nt: TGTGCCAGCAGCCCTAGCGGTGCTGAAGCTTTCTTT; CDR3aa: CASSPSGAEAFF
len: 14; d_gene: NA; v_gene: TRBV6-1; abundance: few; j_gene: TRBJ1-6; CDR3nt: TGTGCCAGCAGTGAAAAAAGGGGCCATTCACCCCTCCACTTT; CDR3aa: CASSEKRGHSPLHF
len: 17; d_gene: TRBD2; v_gene: TRBV7-8; abundance: NA; j_gene: TRBJ2-3; CDR3nt: TGTGCCAGCAGCCTATGGGGGGGACTCATGCGGTTGGGTACGCAGTATTTT; CDR3aa: CASSLWGGLMRLGTQYF
len: 14; d_gene: NA; v_gene: TRBV5-1; abundance: NA; j_gene: TRBJ1-1; CDR3nt: TGCGCCAGCAGCCTGGACGAGGGGAACACTGAAGCTTTCTTT; CDR3aa: CASSLDEGNTEAFF
len: 15; d_gene: NA; v_gene: TRBV19; abundance: NA; j_gene: TRBJ1-5; CDR3nt: TGTGCCAGTAGTATAGGAGGCTATAGCAATCAGCCCCAGCATTTT; CDR3aa: CASSIGGYSNQPQHF
len: 14; d_gene: TRBD2; v_gene: TRBV11-2; abundance: NA; j_gene: TRBJ2-3; CDR3nt: TGTGCCAGCAGCTTAGGGGGGGGGACAGATACGCAGTATTTT; CDR3aa: CASSLGGGTDTQYF
len: 14; d_gene: NA; v_gene: TRBV29-1; abundance: NA; j_gene: TRBJ1-2; CDR3nt: TGCAGCGTCCCCAGCCCAGGCCCACGCTATGGCTACACCTTC; CDR3aa: CSVPSPGPRYGYTF
len: 14; d_gene: NA; v_gene: TRBV7-6; abundance: NA; j_gene: TRBJ1-1; CDR3nt: TGTGCCAGCAGCCCCGCGGGGGTGGGCACTGAAGCTTTCTTT; CDR3aa: CASSPAGVGTEAFF
len: 15; d_gene: TRBD2; v_gene: TRBV7-3; abundance: NA; j_gene: TRBJ2-1; CDR3nt: TGTGCCAGCAGCATCGGGGGGACGTCCTACAATGAGCAGTTCTTC; CDR3aa: CASSIGGTSYNEQFF
len: 13; d_gene: NA; v_gene: TRBV6-5; abundance: NA; j_gene: TRBJ1-1; CDR3nt: TGTGCCAGCAGTTCGGGGGGGGGCACTGAAGCTTTCTTT; CDR3aa: CASSSGGGTEAFF
len: 14; d_gene: TRBD1; v_gene: TRBV7-9; abundance: NA; j_gene: TRBJ2-5; CDR3nt: TGTGCCAGCAGCCTGGGGACAGGGCAAGAGACCCAGTACTTC; CDR3aa: CASSLGTGQETQYF
len: 13; d_gene: TRBD1; v_gene: TRBV19; abundance: NA; j_gene: TRBJ1-4; CDR3nt: TGTGCCAGTAGGGACAGGGGAAATGAAAAACTGTTTTTT; CDR3aa: CASRDRGNEKLFF
len: 15; d_gene: TRBD2; v_gene: TRBV7-3; abundance: NA; j_gene: TRBJ2-3; CDR3nt: TGTGCCAGCAGCTTAACTAGCGGGGGGACAGATACGCAGTATTTT; CDR3aa: CASSLTSGGTDTQYF
len: 17; d_gene: NA; v_gene: TRBV6-1; abundance: NA; j_gene: TRBJ2-6; CDR3nt: TGTGCCAGCAGTGGGACAGTTGGCGGCGGTTGGGCCAACGTCCTGACTTTC; CDR3aa: CASSGTVGGGWANVLTF
len: 17; d_gene: NA; v_gene: TRBV13; abundance: once; j_gene: TRBJ2-3; CDR3nt: TGTGCCAGCAGCTTATTCGGAGGGGGGGGGCCCTCTGATACGCAGTATTTT; CDR3aa: CASSLFGGGGPSDTQYF